The present entry profiles one TCR beta chain with its context. This sample is part of a study of T cell changes during pregnancy in multiple sclerosis. The ends lost 3 bases at V and 7 bases at J; junction bases unmatched: 9. This CDR3 spans 15 amino acids. The germline gives CDR1 SNHLY, CDR2 FYNNEI. Using immunoSEQ multiplex PCR, the repertoire was profiled, and TCRdb retains in-frame clones only, with some absent. The sample consists of approximately 40,000 clones, 90% of them appearing once. The origin of this receptor is a female donor with multiple sclerosis, enrolled in a pregnancy study. The specimen comprised CD4+ T cells from peripheral blood mononuclear cells, sampled before pregnancy. The rearrangement links TRBV2 to TRBJ1-5, with 7 bases identical to TRBD1. CDR3 DNA: TGTGCCAGCAGTGATTTAGGAGGGGGCCGACAGCCCCAGCATTTT. This sequence encodes CASSDLGGGRQPQHF.